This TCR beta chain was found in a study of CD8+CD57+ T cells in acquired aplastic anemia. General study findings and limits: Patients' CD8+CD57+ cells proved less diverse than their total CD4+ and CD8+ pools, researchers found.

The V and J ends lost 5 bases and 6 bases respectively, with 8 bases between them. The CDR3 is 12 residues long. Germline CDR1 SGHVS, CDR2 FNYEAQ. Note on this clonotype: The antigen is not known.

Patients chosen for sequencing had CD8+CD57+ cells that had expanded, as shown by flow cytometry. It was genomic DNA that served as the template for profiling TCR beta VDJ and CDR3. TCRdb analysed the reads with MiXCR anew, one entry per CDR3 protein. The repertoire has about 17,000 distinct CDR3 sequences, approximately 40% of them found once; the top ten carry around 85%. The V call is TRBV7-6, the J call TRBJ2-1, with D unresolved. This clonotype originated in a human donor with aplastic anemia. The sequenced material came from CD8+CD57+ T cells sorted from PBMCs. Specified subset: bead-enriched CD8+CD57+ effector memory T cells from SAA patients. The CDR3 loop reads CASSPWGNEQFF. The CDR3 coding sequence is TGTGCCAGCAGCCCCTGGGGCAATGAGCAGTTCTTC.